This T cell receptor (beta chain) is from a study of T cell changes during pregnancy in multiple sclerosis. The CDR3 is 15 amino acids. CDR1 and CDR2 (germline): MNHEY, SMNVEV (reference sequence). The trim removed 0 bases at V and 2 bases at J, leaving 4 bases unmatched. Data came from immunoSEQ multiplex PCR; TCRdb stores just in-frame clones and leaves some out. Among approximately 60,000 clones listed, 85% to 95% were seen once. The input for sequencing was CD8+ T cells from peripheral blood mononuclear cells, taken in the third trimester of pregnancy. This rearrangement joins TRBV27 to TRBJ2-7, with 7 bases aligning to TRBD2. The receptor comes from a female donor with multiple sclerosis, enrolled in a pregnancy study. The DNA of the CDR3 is TGTGCCAGCAGTTTATCTGGGGGAGGGCCCTACGAGCAGTACTTC. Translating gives CASSLSGGGPYEQYF.